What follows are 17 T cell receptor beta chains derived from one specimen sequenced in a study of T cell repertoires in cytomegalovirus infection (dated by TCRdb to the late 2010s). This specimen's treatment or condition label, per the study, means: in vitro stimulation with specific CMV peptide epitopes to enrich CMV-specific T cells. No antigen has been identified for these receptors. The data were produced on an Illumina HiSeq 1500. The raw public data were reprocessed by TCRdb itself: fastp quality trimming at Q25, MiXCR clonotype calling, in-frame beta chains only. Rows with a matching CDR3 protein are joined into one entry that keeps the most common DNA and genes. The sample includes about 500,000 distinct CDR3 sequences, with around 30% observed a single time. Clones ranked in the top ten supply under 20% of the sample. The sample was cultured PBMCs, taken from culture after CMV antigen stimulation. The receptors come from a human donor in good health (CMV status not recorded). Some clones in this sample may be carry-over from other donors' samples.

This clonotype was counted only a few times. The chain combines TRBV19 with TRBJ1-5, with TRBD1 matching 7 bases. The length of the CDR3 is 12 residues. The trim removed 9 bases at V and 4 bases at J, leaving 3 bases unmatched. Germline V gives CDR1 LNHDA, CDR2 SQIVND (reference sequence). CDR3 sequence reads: CASGTENQPQHF. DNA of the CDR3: TGTGCCAGCGGGACAGAGAATCAGCCCCAGCATTTT.

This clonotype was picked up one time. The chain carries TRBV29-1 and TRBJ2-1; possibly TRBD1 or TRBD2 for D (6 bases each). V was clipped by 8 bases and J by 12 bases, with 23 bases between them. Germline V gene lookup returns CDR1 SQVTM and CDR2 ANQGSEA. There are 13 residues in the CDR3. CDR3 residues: CSQGLARNARQFF. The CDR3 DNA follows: TGCAGCCAGGGGCTAGCGAGAAACGCCAGGCAGTTCTTC.

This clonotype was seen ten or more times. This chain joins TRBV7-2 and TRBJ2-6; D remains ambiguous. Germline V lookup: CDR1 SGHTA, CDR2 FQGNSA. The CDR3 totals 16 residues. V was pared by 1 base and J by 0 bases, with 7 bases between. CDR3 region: CASSLGGLSGANVLTF. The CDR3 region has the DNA TGTGCCAGCAGCTTAGGTGGCCTCTCTGGGGCCAACGTCCTGACTTTC. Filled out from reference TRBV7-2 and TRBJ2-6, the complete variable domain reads GAGVSQSPSNKVTEKGKDVELRCDPISGHTALYWYRQSLGQGLEFLIYFQGNSAPDKSGLPSDRFSAERTGGSVSTLTIQRTQQEDSAVYLCASSLGGLSGANVLTFGAGSRLTVL.

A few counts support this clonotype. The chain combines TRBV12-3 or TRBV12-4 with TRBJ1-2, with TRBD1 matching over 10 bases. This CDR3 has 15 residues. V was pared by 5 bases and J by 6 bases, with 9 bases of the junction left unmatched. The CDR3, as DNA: TGTGCCAGCAGTCTCTTTGGGACAGGGGTGAATGGCTACACCTTC. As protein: CASSLFGTGVNGYTF.

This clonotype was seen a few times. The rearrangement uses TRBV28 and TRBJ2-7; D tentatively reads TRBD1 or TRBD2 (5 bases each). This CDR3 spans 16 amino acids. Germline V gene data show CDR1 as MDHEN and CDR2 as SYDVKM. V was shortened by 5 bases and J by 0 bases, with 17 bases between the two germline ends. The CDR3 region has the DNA TGTGCCAGCAGTCCGGGTTCGGCAGGGACCTCCTACGAGCAGTACTTC. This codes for CASSPGSAGTSYEQYF.

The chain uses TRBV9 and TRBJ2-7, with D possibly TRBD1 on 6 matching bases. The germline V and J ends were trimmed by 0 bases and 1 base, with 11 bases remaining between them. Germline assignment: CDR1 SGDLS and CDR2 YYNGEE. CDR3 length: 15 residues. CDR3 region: CASSVEQGLSYEQYF. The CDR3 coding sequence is TGTGCCAGCAGCGTAGAACAGGGCCTTTCCTACGAGCAGTACTTC.

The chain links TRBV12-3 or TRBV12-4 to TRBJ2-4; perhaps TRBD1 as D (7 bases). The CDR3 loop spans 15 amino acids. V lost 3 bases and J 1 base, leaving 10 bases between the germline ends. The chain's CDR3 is CASSFSGGAKNIQYF. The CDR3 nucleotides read TGTGCCAGCAGTTTCTCAGGGGGGGCCAAAAACATTCAGTACTTC.

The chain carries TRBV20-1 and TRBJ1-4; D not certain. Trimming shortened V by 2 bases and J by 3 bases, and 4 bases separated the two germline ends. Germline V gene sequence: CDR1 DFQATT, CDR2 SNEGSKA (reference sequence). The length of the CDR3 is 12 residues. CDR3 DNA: TGCAGTGCTAGAACGGCTAATGAAAAACTGTTTTTT. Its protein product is CSARTANEKLFF.

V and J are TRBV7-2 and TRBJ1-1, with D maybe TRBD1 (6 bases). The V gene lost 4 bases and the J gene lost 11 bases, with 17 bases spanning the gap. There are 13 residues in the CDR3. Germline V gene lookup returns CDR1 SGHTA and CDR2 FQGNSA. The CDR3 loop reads CASSSGVAAAAFF. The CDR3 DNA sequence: TGTGCCAGCAGCTCAGGGGTCGCGGCGGCTGCTTTCTTT. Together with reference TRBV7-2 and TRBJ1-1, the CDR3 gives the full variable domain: GAGVSQSPSNKVTEKGKDVELRCDPISGHTALYWYRQSLGQGLEFLIYFQGNSAPDKSGLPSDRFSAERTGGSVSTLTIQRTQQEDSAVYLCASSSGVAAAAFFGQGTRLTVV.

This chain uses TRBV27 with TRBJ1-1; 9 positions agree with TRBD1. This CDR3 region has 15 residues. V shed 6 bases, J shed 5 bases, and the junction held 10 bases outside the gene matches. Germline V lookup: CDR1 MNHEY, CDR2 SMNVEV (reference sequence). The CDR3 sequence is CASRRVGTGRTEAFF. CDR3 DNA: TGTGCCAGCAGAAGAGTCGGGACAGGGAGGACTGAAGCTTTCTTT.

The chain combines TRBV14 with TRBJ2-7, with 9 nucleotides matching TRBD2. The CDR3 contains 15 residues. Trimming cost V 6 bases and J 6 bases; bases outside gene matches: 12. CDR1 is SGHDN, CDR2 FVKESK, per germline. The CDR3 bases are TGTGCCAGCAGTGAGCCGATAGCGGGAGAATTCGAGCAGTACGTC. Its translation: CASSEPIAGEFEQYV.

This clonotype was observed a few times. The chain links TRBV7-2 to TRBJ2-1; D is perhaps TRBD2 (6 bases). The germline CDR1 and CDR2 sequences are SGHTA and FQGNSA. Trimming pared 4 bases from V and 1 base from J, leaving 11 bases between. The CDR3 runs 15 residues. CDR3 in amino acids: CASSSIADSYNEQFF. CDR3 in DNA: TGTGCCAGCAGCTCAATAGCGGATTCCTACAATGAGCAGTTCTTC.

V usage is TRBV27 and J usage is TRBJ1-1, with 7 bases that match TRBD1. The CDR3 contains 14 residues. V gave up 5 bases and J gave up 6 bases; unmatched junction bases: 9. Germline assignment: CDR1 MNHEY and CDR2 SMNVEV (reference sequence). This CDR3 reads CASSTTGNVAEAFF. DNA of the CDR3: TGTGCCAGCAGTACGACAGGGAACGTCGCTGAAGCTTTCTTT.

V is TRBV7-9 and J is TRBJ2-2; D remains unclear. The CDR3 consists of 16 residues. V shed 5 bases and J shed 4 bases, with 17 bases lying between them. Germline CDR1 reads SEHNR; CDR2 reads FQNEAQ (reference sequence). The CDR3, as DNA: TGTGCCAGCAGCCCTTGGTCACTCGAAACCACCGGGGAGCTGTTTTTT. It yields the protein CASSPWSLETTGELFF.

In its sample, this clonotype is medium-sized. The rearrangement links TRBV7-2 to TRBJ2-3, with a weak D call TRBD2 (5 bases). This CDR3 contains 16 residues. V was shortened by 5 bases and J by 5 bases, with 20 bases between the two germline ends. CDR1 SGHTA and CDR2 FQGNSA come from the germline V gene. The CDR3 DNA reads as TGTGCCAGCAGCCCAGGAATTTTTGTTGGAGGAGATACGCAGTATTTT. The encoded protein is CASSPGIFVGGDTQYF.

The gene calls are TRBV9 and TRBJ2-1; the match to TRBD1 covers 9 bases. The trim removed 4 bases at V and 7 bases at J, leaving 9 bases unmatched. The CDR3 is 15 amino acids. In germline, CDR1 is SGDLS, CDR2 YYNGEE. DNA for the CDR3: TGTGCCAGCAGCACCGGACAGGGGATTGTAAATGAGCAGTTCTTC. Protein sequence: CASSTGQGIVNEQFF.

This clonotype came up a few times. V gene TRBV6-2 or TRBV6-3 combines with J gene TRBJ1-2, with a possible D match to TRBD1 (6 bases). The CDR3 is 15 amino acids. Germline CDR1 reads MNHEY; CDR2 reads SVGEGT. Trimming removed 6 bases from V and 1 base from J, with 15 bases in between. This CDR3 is CASRNRDTDNYGYTF. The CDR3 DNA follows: TGTGCCAGCAGAAACCGGGACACTGATAACTATGGCTACACCTTC.